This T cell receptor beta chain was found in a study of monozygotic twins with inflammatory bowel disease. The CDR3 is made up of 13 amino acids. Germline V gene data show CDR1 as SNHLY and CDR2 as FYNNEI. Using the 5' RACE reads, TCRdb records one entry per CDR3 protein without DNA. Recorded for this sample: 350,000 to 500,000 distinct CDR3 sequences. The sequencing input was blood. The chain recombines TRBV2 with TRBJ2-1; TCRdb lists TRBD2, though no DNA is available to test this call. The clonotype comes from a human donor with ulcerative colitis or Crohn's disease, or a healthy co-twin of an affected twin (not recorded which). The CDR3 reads CASSAFPSGEQFF.